The source of this T cell receptor beta chain is a study of cytomegalovirus exposure and HLA in healthy donors. General observations from the study: Common viral pathogens seemed to be connected with several of the most significant clusters, according to a later analysis. Sequencing artifact likely explains a cluster of highly shared sequence variants. Rare TCR sequences predominated, though certain public TCRs were found in many donors.

In the case of this clone: No antigen is known for it.

Researchers ran the PCR with 60 Vbeta and 13 Jbeta primers. Profiled with immunoSEQ multiplex PCR; TCRdb holds only in-frame clones, not every one. This sample carries 120,000 or so clones, about 80% of them seen once, and the ten largest clones take 3.4%. The V segment lost 4 bases and the J segment 1 base; nucleotides outside the gene matches: 1. Germline V lookup: CDR1 MGHRA, CDR2 YSYEKL. CDR3 length equals 15 residues. The chain has TRBV4-1 and TRBJ2-5; TRBD2 matches at 12 bases. This TCR came from a man in his thirties or forties in good health and CMV-seronegative. The sequencing sample was made of PBMCs. CDR3 region: CASSPLAGGQETQYF. CDR3 DNA sequence: TGCGCCAGCAGCCCACTAGCGGGAGGCCAAGAGACCCAGTACTTC.